This T cell receptor beta chain originates from a study of OX40 agonist ivuxolimab in advanced cancers. Study-wide background: Three partial responders included one hepatocellular carcinoma patient and two cutaneous melanoma patients.

Regarding this clone: Its target is not known.

Losses at the gene ends were 6 bases for V and 0 bases for J; bases not matched to a gene: 4. The CDR3 length is 15 residues. Germline CDR1 reads MDHEN; CDR2 reads SYDVKM. Study-wide results and caveats: Researchers did not establish what antigens the expanded peripheral T cells target.

TCRdb's table, derived via immunoSEQ multiplex PCR, lists solely in-frame clones and lacks some. This sample has 20,000 to 30,000 clones, with more than 75% found just once. The J gene is TRBJ2-2, the V gene TRBV28; the match to TRBD1 covers 7 bases. The sample was CD4+ or CD8+ T cells sorted from blood, taken in a trial of the OX40 agonist ivuxolimab. The receptor was derived from an adult with an advanced solid tumor such as melanoma, head and neck, liver or kidney cancer. In DNA form, the CDR3 reads TGTGCCAGCAGGTATACAGGGGCGAACACCGGGGAGCTGTTTTTT. This codes for CASRYTGANTGELFF. Full variable domain (remainder filled in from reference TRBV28 and TRBJ2-2): DVKVTQSSRYLVKRTGEKVFLECVQDMDHENMFWYRQDPGLGLRLIYFSYDVKMKEKGDIPEGYSVSREKKERFSLILESASTNQTSMYLCASRYTGANTGELFFGEGSRLTVL.